This T cell receptor beta chain came from a study of OX40 agonist ivuxolimab in advanced cancers. Across the study: A diagnosis of hepatocellular carcinoma, melanoma, renal cell or head and neck cancer was present in dose-escalation patients. The study reported partial responses in three patients: one hepatocellular carcinoma, two cutaneous melanoma.

This CDR3 comprises 16 residues. Losses at the gene ends were 2 bases for V and 6 bases for J; bases not matched to a gene: 10. Germline loops: CDR1 KGHSH, CDR2 LQKENI. Notes on this clone: The target antigen is unknown.

The method was immunoSEQ multiplex PCR; TCRdb's version includes in-frame clones alone and lacks a portion of them. Of tens of thousands of clones listed, 94% are singletons. Study results and caveats: CD8+ T cells were the subset that, on average, had more expanded clones than CD4+. Clones of CD4+ and CD8+ blood T cells grew by week 6 at doses of 0.1 to 3.0 mg/kg.

The V and J genes are TRBV18 and TRBJ2-3, with 8 bases lining up with TRBD2. The specimen comprised CD4+ or CD8+ T cells sorted from blood, sampled in a trial of the OX40 agonist ivuxolimab. This sequence originates from an adult with an advanced solid tumor such as melanoma, head and neck, liver or kidney cancer. As DNA, the CDR3 is TGTGCCAGCTCACCAGAGGGGACTAGTCTGTCGGATACGCAGTATTTT. Its translation: CASSPEGTSLSDTQYF.